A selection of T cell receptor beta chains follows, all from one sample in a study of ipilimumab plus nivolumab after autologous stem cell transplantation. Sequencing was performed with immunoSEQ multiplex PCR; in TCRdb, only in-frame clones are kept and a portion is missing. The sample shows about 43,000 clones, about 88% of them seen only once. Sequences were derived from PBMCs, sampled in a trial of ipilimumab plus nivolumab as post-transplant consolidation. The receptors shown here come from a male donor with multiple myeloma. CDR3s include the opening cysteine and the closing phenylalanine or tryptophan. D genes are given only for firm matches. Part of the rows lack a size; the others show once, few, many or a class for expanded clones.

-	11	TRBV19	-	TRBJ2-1	TGTGCCAGTAGGTCAGACAATGAGCAGTTCTTC	CASRSDNEQFF
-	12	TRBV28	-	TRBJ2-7	TGTGCCAGCAGTTCCTTTAGGTACGAGCAGTACTTC	CASSSFRYEQYF
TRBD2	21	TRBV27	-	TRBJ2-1	TGTGCCAGCAGGAGAAAGGGACTAGCGGGAGATATTCCCAACAACAACAATGAGCAGTTCTTC	CASRRKGLAGDIPNNNNEQFF
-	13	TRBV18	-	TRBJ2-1	TGTGCCAGCTCACCACCGGGGGATAATGAGCAGTTCTTC	CASSPPGDNEQFF
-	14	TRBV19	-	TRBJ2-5	TGTGCCAGTGGGCGGACCGTCTGGGGGGAGACCCAGTACTTC	CASGRTVWGETQYF
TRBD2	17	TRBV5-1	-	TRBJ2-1	TGCGCCAGCAGCTCGGGGGCGGGAGGGCCTGGTTTAGATGAGCAGTTCTTC	CASSSGAGGPGLDEQFF
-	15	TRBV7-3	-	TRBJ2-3	TGTGCCAGCAGCAAAACTGGCGGGGGCACAGATACGCAGTATTTT	CASSKTGGGTDTQYF
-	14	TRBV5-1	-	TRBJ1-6	TGCGCCAGCAGCTGGACACCTTATAATTCACCCCTCCACTTT	CASSWTPYNSPLHF
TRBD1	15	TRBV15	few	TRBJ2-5	TGTGCCACCAGCAGTTACAAGACAGGGACCGAGACCCAGTACTTC	CATSSYKTGTETQYF
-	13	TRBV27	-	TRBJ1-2	TGTGCCAGCAGCCCTCAGGGGCCTAAGAGCTACACCTTC	CASSPQGPKSYTF
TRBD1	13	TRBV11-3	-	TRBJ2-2	TGTGCCAGCAGGCCAGGGGGCACCGGGGAGCTGTTTTTT	CASRPGGTGELFF
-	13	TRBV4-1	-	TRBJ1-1	TGCGCCAGCAGCCAAGGGCGGAACACTGAAGCTTTCTTT	CASSQGRNTEAFF
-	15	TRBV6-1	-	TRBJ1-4	TGTGCCAGCAGTTCCCGACGGGGGGCGTATGAAAAACTGTTTTTT	CASSSRRGAYEKLFF
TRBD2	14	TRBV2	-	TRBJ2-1	TGTGCCAGCAGCCTCACTAGCGGGAGGGACGAGCAGTTCTTC	CASSLTSGRDEQFF
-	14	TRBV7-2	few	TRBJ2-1	TGTGCCAGCAGCTTAAGGACCAATAACAATGAGCAGTTCTTC	CASSLRTNNNEQFF
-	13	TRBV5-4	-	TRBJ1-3	TGTGCCTGGCGAGGGTCCTCTGGAAACACCATATATTTT	CAWRGSSGNTIYF
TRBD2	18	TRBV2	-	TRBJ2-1	TGTGCCAGCAGTGAAGAGGGGTGGACTAGCGGGACGGTCAATGAGCAGTTCTTC	CASSEEGWTSGTVNEQFF
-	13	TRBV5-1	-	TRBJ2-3	TGCGCCAGCAGCTTGGACTTCGCAGATACGCAGTATTTT	CASSLDFADTQYF
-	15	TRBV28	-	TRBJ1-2	TGTGCCAGCGGAGCTCCGGGGGGGCAAACTCAAGGCTACACCTTC	CASGAPGGQTQGYTF
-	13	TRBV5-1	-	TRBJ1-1	TGCGCCAGCAGCCAGGGAGGGAACACTGAAGCTTTCTTT	CASSQGGNTEAFF
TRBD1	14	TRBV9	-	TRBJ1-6	TGTGCCAGCACCCAGGGGGGGGCAGGTTCACCCCTCCACTTT	CASTQGGAGSPLHF
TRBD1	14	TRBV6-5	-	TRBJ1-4	TGTGCCAGCAGAACCGACAGGGGTAATGAAAAACTGTTTTTT	CASRTDRGNEKLFF
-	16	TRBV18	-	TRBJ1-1	TGTGCCAGCTCACCAACCGGGGGGGAAGGGGAGGCTGAAGCTTTCTTT	CASSPTGGEGEAEAFF
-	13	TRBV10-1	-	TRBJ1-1	TGCGCCAGCAGTGAGTCGAGTACCACTGAAGCTTTCTTT	CASSESSTTEAFF
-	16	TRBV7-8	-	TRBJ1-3	TGTGCCAGCAGCTTAATGTCAGGGCTAGTTGGAAACACCATATATTTT	CASSLMSGLVGNTIYF
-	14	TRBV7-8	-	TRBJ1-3	TGTGCCAGCAGCCTACAGGGCACTGGAAACACCATATATTTT	CASSLQGTGNTIYF
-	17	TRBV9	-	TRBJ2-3	TGTGCCAGCAGCGTCAGTCCCAGCGGTGGTGGCACAGATACGCAGTATTTT	CASSVSPSGGGTDTQYF
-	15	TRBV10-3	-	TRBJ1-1	TGTGCCATCAGTGATCTATTGGGTGGGTACACTGAAGCTTTCTTT	CAISDLLGGYTEAFF
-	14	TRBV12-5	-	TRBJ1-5	TGTGCTAGTGGGCTGGGGCTAGATAATCAGCCCCAGCATTTT	CASGLGLDNQPQHF
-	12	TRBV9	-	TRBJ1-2	TGTGCCAGCAGCCGCGGCGACTATGGCTACACCTTC	CASSRGDYGYTF
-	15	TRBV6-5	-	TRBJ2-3	TGTGCCAGCAGTTATTCCGGAGCTAGCACAGATACGCAGTATTTT	CASSYSGASTDTQYF
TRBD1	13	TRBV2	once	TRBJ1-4	TGTGCCAGCAATCCAGACAGGGATGAAAAACTGTTTTTT	CASNPDRDEKLFF
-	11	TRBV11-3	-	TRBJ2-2	TGTGCCAGCAGCCTCAACGGGGAGCTGTTTTTT	CASSLNGELFF
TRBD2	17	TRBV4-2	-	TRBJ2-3	TGTGCCAGCAGCCCACAAATAGCGGGAGGGACCACAGATACGCAGTATTTT	CASSPQIAGGTTDTQYF
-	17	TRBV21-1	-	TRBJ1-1	TGTGCCAGCAGCAAAAAAAAGCAAGACAGGGGAGTCACTGAAGCTTTCTTT	CASSKKKQDRGVTEAFF
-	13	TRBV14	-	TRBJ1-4	TGTGCCAGCAGCCAAGCAGGGGTGGAAAAACTGTTTTTT	CASSQAGVEKLFF
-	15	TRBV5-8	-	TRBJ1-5	TGTGCCAGCAGCTCCAGGTTTAGGGGCAATCAGCCCCAGCATTTT	CASSSRFRGNQPQHF
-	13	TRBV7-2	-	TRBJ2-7	TGTGCCAGCAGCTTACCCGTGACTCGCGAGCAGTACTTC	CASSLPVTREQYF
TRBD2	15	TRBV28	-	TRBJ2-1	TGTGCCAGCAGTTCCGAGCGGGAGCGACTCAATGAGCAGTTCTTC	CASSSERERLNEQFF